What follows are 17 T cell receptor beta chains derived from one specimen sequenced in a study of human T cells and chemical hapten exposure. Time point described: patch test 3, about 24 weeks after DPC sensitization. The treatment: therapeutic diphenylcyclopropenone sensitization with weekly scalp DPC. One entry per CDR3 protein results from TCRdb running MiXCR on the RACE reads. This table holds about 90,000 distinct CDR3 sequences, 9.5% to 13% found once. The material sequenced was whole blood, taken in connection with sensitization to the hapten diphenylcyclopropenone (DPC). These receptors were obtained from a woman in her 30s with alopecia areata. Some clones in this sample may be carry-over from other donors' samples.

This clonotype was found many times. This CDR3 is CASRVDTLQPQHF. The CDR3 bases are TGTGCCAGCAGGGTGGACACCCTTCAGCCCCAGCATTTT. The chain combines TRBV6-2 or TRBV6-3 with TRBJ1-5, with D perhaps TRBD1 (5 bases). Trimming removed 6 bases at V and 6 bases at J, with 12 bases between. Germline lookup yields CDR1 MNHEY and CDR2 SVGEGT. The CDR3 loop spans 13 amino acids.

There are a few counts of this clonotype. The chain has TRBV28 and TRBJ2-7, with D perhaps matching TRBD2 (6 bases). CDR3 length: 15 residues. The V end was cut by 6 bases, the J end by 0 bases, with 15 bases between. Germline CDR1 is MDHEN and CDR2 is SYDVKM. The CDR3 spells CASRAGSGGSYEQYF. CDR3 nucleotide sequence: TGTGCCAGCAGGGCCGGGAGTGGAGGCTCCTACGAGCAGTACTTC.

In this sample, this clonotype turned up many times. The chain joins TRBV28 to TRBJ2-1; D possibly uses TRBD1 or TRBD2 (5 bases each). CDR1 and CDR2 from the germline V gene are MDHEN and SYDVKM. V lost 8 bases and J 7 bases, leaving 15 bases between the germline ends. This CDR3 comprises 13 residues. This chain's CDR3 is CASGSRGRNEQFF. The CDR3 nucleotides are TGTGCCAGCGGGAGTAGGGGTCGGAATGAGCAGTTCTTC.

The chain has TRBV29-1 and TRBJ2-1, with 7 positions matching TRBD1. The ends lost 0 bases at V and 12 bases at J; junction bases unmatched: 8. Germline V gene data show CDR1 as SQVTM and CDR2 as ANQGSEA. CDR3 size: 13 residues. CDR3 in DNA: TGCAGCGTTGAAGATTGGGCAGGGGGAATGCAGTTCTTC. As protein: CSVEDWAGGMQFF.

This clonotype was picked up many times. The V call is TRBV5-1, the J call TRBJ2-7; D uncertain. Germline V gene data show CDR1 as SGHRS and CDR2 as YFSETQ. Trimming cost V 0 bases and J 0 bases, with 7 bases left between them. The CDR3 extends over 14 amino acids. CDR3 DNA: TGCGCCAGCAGCTTGGATCCGAGCTCCTACGAGCAGTACGTC. Encoded protein: CASSLDPSSYEQYV.

This clonotype occurred many times. The J gene is TRBJ1-4, the V gene TRBV6-2 or TRBV6-3; D is undetermined. CDR1 MNHEY and CDR2 SVGEGT come from the germline V gene. V was clipped by 6 bases and J by 8 bases, with 16 bases between them. The CDR3 consists of 14 residues. The CDR3 region is CASRTTQQGEKLFF. CDR3 nucleotides: TGTGCCAGCAGAACGACCCAACAAGGCGAAAAACTGTTTTTT.

This clonotype has more than one count but fewer than ten. The chain joins TRBV30 to TRBJ2-1; 8 nucleotides agree with TRBD1. Germline CDR1 GTSNPN, CDR2 SVGIG (reference sequence). With V trimmed by 7 bases and J by 10 bases, 9 bases remained unmatched. The CDR3 runs to 12 residues. CDR3 in amino acids: CAYGQGLREQFF. Written as DNA, the CDR3 is TGTGCCTACGGACAGGGTCTTCGGGAGCAGTTCTTC.

This clonotype was recorded at least ten times. The chain links TRBV11-1 to TRBJ2-3; the D is unclear. The germline V and J ends were trimmed by 3 bases and 0 bases, with 10 bases remaining between them. The CDR3 totals 15 residues. Germline assignment: CDR1 SGHAT and CDR2 FQDESV (reference sequence). Here the CDR3 DNA reads TGTGCCAGCAGCTTTGGACGGATAAGCACAGATACGCAGTATTTT. It yields the protein CASSFGRISTDTQYF.

The rearrangement links TRBV5-1 to TRBJ2-3; perhaps TRBD1 as D (5 bases). Germline CDR1 SGHRS, CDR2 YFSETQ. The V gene lost 2 bases and the J gene lost 2 bases, with 12 bases spanning the gap. The CDR3 spans 15 residues. CDR3 residues: CASSFNGGHTDTQYF. DNA for the CDR3: TGCGCCAGCAGCTTCAACGGCGGACACACAGATACGCAGTATTTT.

This clonotype was recorded at least ten times. The chain recombines TRBV28 with TRBJ1-1; the D is unclear. Trimming removed 6 bases from V and 5 bases from J, with 13 bases in between. Germline CDR1 and CDR2: MDHEN and SYDVKM. The CDR3 runs 13 residues. The CDR3 sequence: CASRWNWLTEAFF. CDR3 DNA: TGTGCCAGCAGATGGAACTGGTTAACTGAAGCTTTCTTT.

This clonotype was seen repeatedly, ten times or more. The rearrangement joins TRBV9 to TRBJ2-3; D is undetermined. The CDR3 is 14 residues long. Germline CDR1 reads SGDLS; CDR2 reads YYNGEE. The V and J ends lost 3 bases and 2 bases respectively, with 10 bases between them. The DNA for the CDR3 is TGTGCCAGCAGCGCAAGAAGTTACACAGATACGCAGTATTTT. Translated, it gives CASSARSYTDTQYF.

In its sample, this clonotype was seen a few times. This chain connects TRBV11-2 to TRBJ2-5; 7 bases fit TRBD2. This CDR3 is built from 15 residues. Germline V gene sequence: CDR1 SGHAT, CDR2 FQNNGV. V shed 5 bases and J 4 bases; nucleotides not matched to a gene: 10. In nucleotides, the CDR3 is TGTGCCAGCAGCGCTATAGGCGGGGGTGGAGAGACCCAGTACTTC. It yields the protein CASSAIGGGGETQYF.

There are a few counts of this clonotype. The chain joins TRBV28 to TRBJ2-7; D not resolved. The CDR3 consists of 13 residues. V was trimmed by 2 bases and J by 4 bases, leaving 9 bases between them. Germline lookup yields CDR1 MDHEN and CDR2 SYDVKM. CDR3 nucleotides: TGTGCCAGCAGTTTAGGGCGATTGTACGAGCAGTACTTC. This sequence encodes CASSLGRLYEQYF.

In this sample, this clonotype turned up a few times. CDR3 coding DNA: TGTGCCAGCAGCTTAAATAGCGGGACCTACAATGAGCAGTTCTTC. Protein product: CASSLNSGTYNEQFF. The rearrangement links TRBV7-9 to TRBJ2-1, with 8 bases identical to TRBD2. CDR3 length: 15 amino acids. With 2 bases clipped from V and 2 bases from J, the junction kept 2 bases outside the gene matches. Looked up from germline, CDR1 is SEHNR and CDR2 is FQNEAQ (reference sequence).

This sequence joins TRBV7-9 and TRBJ2-6; possible D gene TRBD1, 6 bases. Looked up from germline, CDR1 is SEHNR and CDR2 is FQNEAQ (reference sequence). Trimming shortened V by 5 bases and J by 0 bases, and 14 bases separated the two germline ends. This CDR3 is built from 17 residues. CDR3 DNA: TGTGCCAGCAGCGCTCAAGACAGGCCCTCTGGGGCCAACGTCCTGACTTTC. The encoded protein is CASSAQDRPSGANVLTF.

Remarks on this clonotype: A much bigger clone sits one base away, suggesting this may be a read error. The chain is built from TRBV28 and TRBJ1-1; no clear D. There are 10 residues in the CDR3. Per the germline V gene, CDR1 is MDHEN and CDR2 is SYDVKM. V was clipped by 8 bases and J by 5 bases, with 6 bases between them. The CDR3 spells CASLATEAFF. The DNA of the CDR3 is TGTGCCAGCCTGGCGACTGAAGCTTTCTTT.

This clonotype was counted many times. The chain has TRBV6-5 and TRBJ2-2; D not resolved. The V end lost 5 bases, the J end lost 6 bases, and 10 bases lay between the germline ends. Germline V gene data show CDR1 as MNHEY and CDR2 as SVGAGI. The CDR3 covers 13 residues. CDR3 residues: CASSIQAAGELFF. The CDR3 DNA sequence: TGTGCCAGCAGTATCCAGGCCGCCGGGGAGCTGTTTTTT.